A selection of T cell receptor beta chains follows, all from one sample in a study of OX40 agonist ivuxolimab in advanced cancers. TCRdb keeps only in-frame clones here, not all; method: immunoSEQ multiplex PCR. The sample lists some 73,000 clones; around 88% were seen once. The starting material was CD4+ or CD8+ T cells sorted from blood, obtained in a trial of the OX40 agonist ivuxolimab. The source of these receptors is an adult with an advanced solid tumor such as melanoma, head and neck, liver or kidney cancer. The CDR3 runs from the conserved cysteine through the conserved F or W. The order of the fields is clone size, V gene, J gene, D gene, CDR3 protein, CDR3 DNA. The D gene is left open where the match is weak. Some rows mark clone size as missing; the rest say once, few, many or name a class of expanded clone.

-,TRBV11-2,TRBJ1-6,-,CASSSVISEGNNNSPLHF,TGTGCCAGCAGCTCCGTCATAAGCGAGGGGAATAATAATTCACCCCTCCACTTT
few,TRBV7-2,TRBJ2-7,-,CASSLGGVQGKYF,TGTGCCAGCAGCTTAGGTGGCGTGCAGGGGAAGTACTTC
-,TRBV28,TRBJ1-5,-,CASGMGSRDQPQHF,TGTGCCAGCGGTATGGGGAGCCGCGATCAGCCCCAGCATTTT
-,TRBV6-1,TRBJ2-1,TRBD1,CASSQDRDNEQFF,TGTGCCAGCAGCCAGGACAGGGACAATGAGCAGTTCTTC
-,TRBV5-4,TRBJ1-1,-,CASSLEGRDSEAFF,TGTGCCAGCAGCTTGGAGGGGCGGGACTCTGAAGCTTTCTTT
few,TRBV6-1,TRBJ1-2,-,CASSELGGGYTF,TGTGCCAGCAGTGAATTGGGGGGCGGCTACACCTTC
-,TRBV30,TRBJ2-6,-,CTLSSGANVLTF,TGTACTCTGAGCTCTGGGGCCAACGTCCTGACTTTC
-,TRBV9,TRBJ2-3,TRBD2,CASRPPGGGETDTQYF,TGTGCCAGCAGGCCGCCTGGGGGGGGAGAAACAGATACGCAGTATTTT
-,TRBV28,TRBJ1-5,TRBD1,CASSFGQGGMISNQPQHF,TGTGCCAGCAGTTTTGGGCAGGGGGGGATGATCAGCAATCAGCCCCAGCATTTT
-,TRBV19,TRBJ1-5,TRBD1,CASSIRTGAARGNQPQHF,TGTGCCAGTAGTATAAGGACAGGGGCGGCCCGGGGAAATCAGCCCCAGCATTTT
-,TRBV7-9,TRBJ2-1,TRBD2,CASSDILAGEQFF,TGTGCCAGCAGCGATATTCTAGCGGGGGAGCAGTTCTTC
-,TRBV7-2,TRBJ2-7,TRBD2,CASSLGTSGVEQYF,TGTGCCAGCAGCCTCGGGACTAGCGGGGTAGAGCAGTACTTC
-,TRBV2,TRBJ2-3,-,CASSGGLYTDTQYF,TGTGCCAGCTCTGGAGGACTTTACACAGATACGCAGTATTTT
-,TRBV19,TRBJ2-1,TRBD2,CASAELALGEQFF,TGTGCCAGCGCCGAACTAGCGTTGGGTGAGCAGTTCTTC
-,TRBV27,TRBJ2-3,TRBD1,CASSPSRGQGIYF,TGTGCCAGCAGTCCCTCGCGGGGACAGGGCATTTATTTT
-,TRBV7-2,TRBJ2-2,-,CASSLMGAGLTGELFF,TGTGCCAGCAGCTTAATGGGGGCGGGTTTGACCGGGGAGCTGTTTTTT
-,TRBV5-6,TRBJ1-1,-,CASSLTQRDTEAFF,TGTGCCAGCAGCCTGACCCAGAGGGACACTGAAGCTTTCTTT
-,TRBV5-1,TRBJ2-1,-,CASSLLATLNEQFF,TGCGCCAGCAGCTTGCTCGCCACCTTGAATGAGCAGTTCTTC
-,TRBV4-2,TRBJ1-5,TRBD1,CASSQDTGGTQPQHF,TGTGCCAGCAGCCAAGATACAGGGGGCACTCAGCCCCAGCATTTT
-,TRBV7-2,TRBJ1-6,-,CASSFTYNSPLHF,TGTGCCAGCAGCTTCACCTATAATTCACCCCTCCACTTT
-,TRBV11-2,TRBJ1-1,TRBD1,CASSLAQGGREAFF,TGTGCCAGCAGCTTAGCCCAGGGGGGTAGAGAGGCTTTCTTT
-,TRBV6-1,TRBJ1-3,-,CASSRQAASGNTIYF,TGTGCCAGCAGTAGACAGGCAGCTTCTGGAAACACCATATATTTT
-,TRBV5-5,TRBJ2-1,-,CASSLGLGYNEQFF,TGTGCCAGCAGCTTGGGGCTAGGATACAATGAGCAGTTCTTC
-,TRBV11-2,TRBJ2-7,TRBD1,CASSFDRDSYEQYF,TGTGCCAGCAGCTTCGACAGGGACTCCTACGAGCAGTACTTC
-,TRBV6-5,TRBJ2-7,-,CASSYSGGSYEQYF,TGTGCCAGCAGTTACTCGGGAGGTTCCTACGAGCAGTACTTC
-,TRBV7-2,TRBJ1-4,TRBD1,CASSPPGTGDVLFF,TGTGCCAGCAGCCCACCCGGGACAGGGGATGTGCTGTTTTTT
-,TRBV7-9,TRBJ1-2,TRBD1,CASSFGTGLFYGYTF,TGTGCCAGCAGCTTTGGGACAGGCCTCTTCTATGGCTACACCTTC
-,TRBV28,TRBJ1-2,TRBD1,CASSLRQGGGYTF,TGTGCCAGCAGTTTAAGGCAGGGGGGTGGCTACACCTTC
-,TRBV15,TRBJ1-3,-,CATSRERIAPLQGAGNTIYF,TGTGCCACCAGCAGAGAGAGAATAGCCCCCCTACAGGGTGCTGGAAACACCATATATTTT
-,TRBV7-2,TRBJ2-1,TRBD1,CASSLAGTGIHEQFF,TGTGCCAGCAGCTTAGCCGGGACAGGGATCCATGAGCAGTTCTTC
-,TRBV28,TRBJ2-2,TRBD1,CASSGAGTGPGELFF,TGTGCCAGCAGCGGTGCCGGGACAGGGCCCGGGGAGCTGTTTTTT
few,TRBV7-9,TRBJ1-3,-,CASSQGSGNTIYF,TGTGCCAGCAGCCAGGGTTCGGGAAACACCATATATTTT
-,TRBV7-2,TRBJ1-6,-,CASSLTSSYNSPLHF,TGTGCCAGCAGCTTGACGAGCTCCTATAATTCACCCCTCCACTTT
-,TRBV29-1,TRBJ2-7,TRBD2,CSVVGLAGVINYEQYF,TGCAGCGTCGTGGGACTAGCGGGAGTTATTAACTACGAGCAGTACTTC
-,TRBV5-6,TRBJ2-3,-,CASSFLGVGADTQYF,TGTGCCAGCAGCTTCTTGGGCGTAGGGGCAGATACGCAATATTTT
-,TRBV2,TRBJ1-2,-,CASSAAGTRYGYTF,TGTGCCAGCAGTGCGGCAGGTACGCGCTATGGCTACACCTTC
-,TRBV19,TRBJ2-5,TRBD2,CASSLTSGRGKTQYF,TGTGCCAGTAGTCTCACTAGCGGGAGAGGGAAGACCCAGTACTTC